The present T cell receptor (beta chain) was sequenced within a study of blood T cells in healthy people across ages. For the study at large: The template switching approach captured approximately one barcoded beta molecule for every two T cells.

This CDR3 has 15 amino acids. Germline-derived CDR1 and CDR2 are SEHNR and FQNEAQ (reference sequence). V shed 5 bases and J shed 4 bases, with 18 bases lying between them. It was with a sample-barcoded 5' primer and a J-beta primer mix that a second PCR of about 7 to 12 cycles was run. Samples each returned at least 2.5 million CDR3-containing paired-end reads. TCRdb fed the 5' RACE reads into MiXCR, producing one record per CDR3 protein. The repertoire holds 850,000 to 1,300,000 distinct CDR3 sequences, under 55% seen once, with approximately 19% in the top ten. V is TRBV7-9 and J is TRBJ2-7; tentative D call: TRBD2 (6 bases). Sequences were obtained from blood. The source of this sequence is a woman aged 60-75 years in good health. This CDR3 reads CASSRRDGSTYEQYF. The DNA for the CDR3 is TGTGCCAGCAGCCGTCGGGACGGGAGTACATACGAGCAGTACTTC.